The 20 T cell receptor beta chains given below trace back to one sample, sequenced in a study of radiotherapy plus CTLA-4 blockade in lung cancer (dated by TCRdb to 2016 to 2018). The protocol used for the library was the immunoSEQ multiplex PCR assay. TCRdb's version of the immuneACCESS table is confined to in-frame rearrangements and falls short of the full clone set. An unresolved V gene accounts for under half of the shortfall where checked; the remainder is of unknown origin. The sample profile shows approximately 94,000 clones; approximately 80% of them were found once. Jointly, the top ten make up roughly 26% of the sample. Source: peripheral blood, taken from a patient treated with radiotherapy plus ipilimumab. The receptor set was obtained from a human donor with non-small cell lung cancer that progressed on radiotherapy plus ipilimumab.

The chain employs TRBV7-3 and TRBJ2-1; TRBD1 matches 12 bases. CDR1 SGHTA and CDR2 FQGTGA come from the germline V gene. V lost 5 bases to trimming and J lost 9 bases; unmatched junction nucleotides: 8. The CDR3 length is 15 residues. Here the CDR3 reads CASSRTGQGAGEQFF. In nucleotides, the CDR3 is TGTGCCAGCAGCCGGACGGGACAGGGGGCCGGTGAGCAGTTCTTC.

This rearrangement joins TRBV5-1 to TRBJ1-2, with TRBD1 identical over 8 bases. Germline V gene lookup returns CDR1 SGHRS and CDR2 YFSETQ. CDR3 length: 15 residues. V trimming: 4 bases; J trimming: 5 bases; junction bases outside the gene matches: 10. As DNA, the CDR3 is TGCGCCAGCAGCCCTACCTCCGGGACAGGTTATGGCTACACCTTC. Protein: CASSPTSGTGYGYTF.

This chain uses TRBV7-6 with TRBJ2-1; D may match TRBD1 or TRBD2 (5 bases each). The V and J ends lost 1 base and 8 bases respectively, with 12 bases between them. CDR3 length: 14 amino acids. In germline, CDR1 is SGHVS, CDR2 FNYEAQ. CDR3 protein: CASSLERGGDEQFF. For the CDR3, the DNA is TGTGCCAGCAGCTTAGAGAGGGGTGGGGATGAGCAGTTCTTC.

This clone was detected only a few times. J is TRBJ2-7 and V is TRBV27; no clear D. The CDR3 is made up of 15 amino acids. Germline loops: CDR1 MNHEY, CDR2 SMNVEV (reference sequence). The ends were cut back, 4 bases at V and 3 bases at J, with 16 bases in the middle. The DNA of the CDR3 is TGTGCCAGCAGTTCATGGACGAAAGAGGTCTACGAGCAGTACGTC. Translation gives CASSSWTKEVYEQYV.

V gene TRBV4-1 combines with J gene TRBJ2-7; D is ambiguous. V shed 2 bases and J shed 0 bases, with 8 bases lying between them. The germline V gene has CDR1 MGHRA and CDR2 YSYEKL. This CDR3 contains 14 residues. DNA for the CDR3: TGCGCCAGCAGCCAACAGTCAAGCTCCTACGAGCAGTACTTC. It yields the protein CASSQQSSSYEQYF.

The rearrangement links TRBV6-5 to TRBJ1-4, with TRBD1 matching 9 bases. This CDR3 has 14 amino acids. Germline trimming cut 4 bases from V and 8 bases from J; bases unmatched to any gene: 5. CDR1 is MNHEY and CDR2 is SVGAGI in the germline V gene. CDR3 amino acids: CASSSTGGSEKLFF. Written as DNA, the CDR3 is TGTGCCAGCAGTTCGACAGGGGGAAGCGAAAAACTGTTTTTT.

The chain is built from TRBV28 and TRBJ2-7; TRBD2 might be the D (6 bases). V lost 6 bases, J lost 4 bases, and 16 bases lay in between. Germline CDR1 MDHEN, CDR2 SYDVKM. The CDR3 is 14 amino acids. The CDR3 DNA sequence: TGTGCCAGCAGCAAGAGACTAGGACGGTACGAGCAGTACGTC. Its translation: CASSKRLGRYEQYV.

The J gene is TRBJ2-1, the V gene TRBV5-6; 11 bases are shared with TRBD2. With V trimmed by 4 bases and J by 9 bases, 9 bases remained unmatched. The CDR3 is 15 amino acids. Germline CDR1 and CDR2: SGHDT and YYEEEE. The CDR3 region is CASSVSGRALGEQFF. As DNA, the CDR3 is TGTGCCAGCAGCGTTAGCGGGAGGGCCTTAGGTGAGCAGTTCTTC.

This clone was picked up a small number of times. The V and J genes are TRBV7-2 and TRBJ1-5; perhaps TRBD1 as D (6 bases). Germline V gene lookup returns CDR1 SGHTA and CDR2 FQGNSA. The CDR3 length is 15 residues. Trimming took 7 bases from V and 3 from J, leaving 16 bases between them. The CDR3 sequence is CASTQETGANQPQHF. CDR3 bases: TGTGCCAGCACCCAGGAGACAGGAGCCAATCAGCCCCAGCATTTT. The whole variable domain, filled in from reference TRBV7-2 and TRBJ1-5, reads GAGVSQSPSNKVTEKGKDVELRCDPISGHTALYWYRQSLGQGLEFLIYFQGNSAPDKSGLPSDRFSAERTGGSVSTLTIQRTQQEDSAVYLCASTQETGANQPQHFGDGTRLSIL.

The chain joins TRBV5-1 to TRBJ2-3; 12 bases agree with TRBD2. There are 15 residues in the CDR3. Trimming at V came to 6 bases and at J to 0 bases, leaving 2 bases not matched to a gene. Germline CDR1 SGHRS, CDR2 YFSETQ. In DNA form, the CDR3 reads TGCGCCAGCAACGGACTAGCGGGAAGCACAGATACGCAGTATTTT. This codes for CASNGLAGSTDTQYF.

The chain has TRBV28 and TRBJ1-4; tentative D call: TRBD1 (5 bases). The CDR3 extends over 14 amino acids. Germline V gene sequence: CDR1 MDHEN, CDR2 SYDVKM. V was clipped by 6 bases and J by 4 bases, with 12 bases between them. In nucleotides, the CDR3 is TGTGCCAGCAGCCGGCAGGGCCGTAATGAAAAACTGTTTTTT. Translated, it gives CASSRQGRNEKLFF.

The chain employs TRBV5-1 and TRBJ2-1; 10 positions match TRBD2. The CDR3 has 16 residues. Losses at the gene ends were 3 bases for V and 5 bases for J; bases not matched to a gene: 8. Germline-derived CDR1 and CDR2 are SGHRS and YFSETQ. As DNA, the CDR3 is TGCGCCAGCAGCTCGGGACTAGCGCCTTCAAACAATGAGCAGTTCTTC. It is translated as CASSSGLAPSNNEQFF. Full variable domain (missing parts from reference TRBV5-1 and TRBJ2-1): KAGVTQTPRYLIKTRGQQVTLSCSPISGHRSVSWYQQTPGQGLQFLFEYFSETQRNKGNFPGRFSGRQFSNSRSEMNVSTLELGDSALYLCASSSGLAPSNNEQFFGPGTRLTVL.

The gene calls are TRBV4-3 and TRBJ1-2; TRBD1 might be the D (5 bases). Trimming shortened V by 7 bases and J by 3 bases, and 12 bases separated the two germline ends. The V gene's germline CDR1 is LGHNA and CDR2 YSLEER. The CDR3 totals 13 residues. In nucleotides, the CDR3 is TGCGCCAGCAAACGAAGGGGTGACTATGGCTACACCTTC. It translates to CASKRRGDYGYTF.

In this sample, this clone turned up a few times. The chain combines TRBV2 with TRBJ2-2; the D is unclear. The germline V gene encodes CDR1 SNHLY and CDR2 FYNNEI. The CDR3 is 12 residues long. V shed 6 bases and J shed 6 bases, with 8 bases lying between them. The CDR3 loop reads CASSWGSGELFF. The DNA of the CDR3 is TGTGCCAGCAGCTGGGGATCCGGGGAGCTGTTTTTT.

This chain connects TRBV9 to TRBJ1-5; D is unclear. Trimming took 3 bases from V and 0 from J, leaving 10 bases between them. Germline V CDR1 and CDR2: SGDLS, YYNGEE. This CDR3 spans 15 amino acids. The CDR3: CASSETANSNQPQHF. The CDR3 DNA follows: TGTGCCAGCAGCGAGACCGCTAATAGCAATCAGCCCCAGCATTTT.

The chain uses TRBV11-1 and TRBJ2-2; D remains unclear. CDR3 length: 16 amino acids. Between the trimmed V and J ends, which lost 1 base and 2 bases, there was a span of 11 bases. Germline V lookup: CDR1 SGHAT, CDR2 FQDESV (reference sequence). Here the CDR3 reads CASSLVETPNTGELFF. CDR3 nucleotides: TGTGCCAGCAGCTTAGTTGAGACTCCAAACACCGGGGAGCTGTTTTTT.

Worth noting for this clone: The sample has other DNA sequences that encode this CDR3 too. The chain links TRBV2 to TRBJ2-7; 7 bases line up with TRBD1. V trimming: 4 bases; J trimming: 0 bases; junction bases outside the gene matches: 3. Germline lookup yields CDR1 SNHLY and CDR2 FYNNEI. This CDR3 region has 14 residues. CDR3 in amino acids: CASSAQGSSYEQYV. DNA of the CDR3: TGTGCCAGCAGTGCACAGGGGAGCTCCTACGAGCAGTACGTC.

The CDR3 DNA sequence: TGTGCCAGCAGCGTAGGTGGGACTGGAGGTTTGGATACGCAGTATTTT. As protein: CASSVGGTGGLDTQYF. This rearrangement joins TRBV9 to TRBJ2-3, with a weak D call TRBD2 (6 bases). The CDR3 extends over 16 amino acids. The germline V and J ends were trimmed by 0 bases and 6 bases, with 17 bases remaining between them. Germline V gives CDR1 SGDLS, CDR2 YYNGEE.

J is TRBJ1-2 and V is TRBV27, with D maybe TRBD1 (5 bases). V lost 1 base to trimming and J lost 6 bases, with 9 bases between them. The CDR3 consists of 13 residues. Germline V gene lookup returns CDR1 MNHEY and CDR2 SMNVEV (reference sequence). The CDR3: CASSLWGGDGYTF. The CDR3 DNA is TGTGCCAGCAGTTTATGGGGCGGCGATGGCTACACCTTC.

The rearrangement uses TRBV9 and TRBJ1-5; D unresolved. The CDR3 runs to 13 residues. Trimming stripped 0 bases from V and 9 bases from J, with 10 bases between. Per the germline V gene, CDR1 is SGDLS and CDR2 is YYNGEE. Here the CDR3 reads CASSVGGEGPQHF. For the CDR3, the DNA is TGTGCCAGCAGCGTAGGGGGAGAGGGGCCCCAGCATTTT.